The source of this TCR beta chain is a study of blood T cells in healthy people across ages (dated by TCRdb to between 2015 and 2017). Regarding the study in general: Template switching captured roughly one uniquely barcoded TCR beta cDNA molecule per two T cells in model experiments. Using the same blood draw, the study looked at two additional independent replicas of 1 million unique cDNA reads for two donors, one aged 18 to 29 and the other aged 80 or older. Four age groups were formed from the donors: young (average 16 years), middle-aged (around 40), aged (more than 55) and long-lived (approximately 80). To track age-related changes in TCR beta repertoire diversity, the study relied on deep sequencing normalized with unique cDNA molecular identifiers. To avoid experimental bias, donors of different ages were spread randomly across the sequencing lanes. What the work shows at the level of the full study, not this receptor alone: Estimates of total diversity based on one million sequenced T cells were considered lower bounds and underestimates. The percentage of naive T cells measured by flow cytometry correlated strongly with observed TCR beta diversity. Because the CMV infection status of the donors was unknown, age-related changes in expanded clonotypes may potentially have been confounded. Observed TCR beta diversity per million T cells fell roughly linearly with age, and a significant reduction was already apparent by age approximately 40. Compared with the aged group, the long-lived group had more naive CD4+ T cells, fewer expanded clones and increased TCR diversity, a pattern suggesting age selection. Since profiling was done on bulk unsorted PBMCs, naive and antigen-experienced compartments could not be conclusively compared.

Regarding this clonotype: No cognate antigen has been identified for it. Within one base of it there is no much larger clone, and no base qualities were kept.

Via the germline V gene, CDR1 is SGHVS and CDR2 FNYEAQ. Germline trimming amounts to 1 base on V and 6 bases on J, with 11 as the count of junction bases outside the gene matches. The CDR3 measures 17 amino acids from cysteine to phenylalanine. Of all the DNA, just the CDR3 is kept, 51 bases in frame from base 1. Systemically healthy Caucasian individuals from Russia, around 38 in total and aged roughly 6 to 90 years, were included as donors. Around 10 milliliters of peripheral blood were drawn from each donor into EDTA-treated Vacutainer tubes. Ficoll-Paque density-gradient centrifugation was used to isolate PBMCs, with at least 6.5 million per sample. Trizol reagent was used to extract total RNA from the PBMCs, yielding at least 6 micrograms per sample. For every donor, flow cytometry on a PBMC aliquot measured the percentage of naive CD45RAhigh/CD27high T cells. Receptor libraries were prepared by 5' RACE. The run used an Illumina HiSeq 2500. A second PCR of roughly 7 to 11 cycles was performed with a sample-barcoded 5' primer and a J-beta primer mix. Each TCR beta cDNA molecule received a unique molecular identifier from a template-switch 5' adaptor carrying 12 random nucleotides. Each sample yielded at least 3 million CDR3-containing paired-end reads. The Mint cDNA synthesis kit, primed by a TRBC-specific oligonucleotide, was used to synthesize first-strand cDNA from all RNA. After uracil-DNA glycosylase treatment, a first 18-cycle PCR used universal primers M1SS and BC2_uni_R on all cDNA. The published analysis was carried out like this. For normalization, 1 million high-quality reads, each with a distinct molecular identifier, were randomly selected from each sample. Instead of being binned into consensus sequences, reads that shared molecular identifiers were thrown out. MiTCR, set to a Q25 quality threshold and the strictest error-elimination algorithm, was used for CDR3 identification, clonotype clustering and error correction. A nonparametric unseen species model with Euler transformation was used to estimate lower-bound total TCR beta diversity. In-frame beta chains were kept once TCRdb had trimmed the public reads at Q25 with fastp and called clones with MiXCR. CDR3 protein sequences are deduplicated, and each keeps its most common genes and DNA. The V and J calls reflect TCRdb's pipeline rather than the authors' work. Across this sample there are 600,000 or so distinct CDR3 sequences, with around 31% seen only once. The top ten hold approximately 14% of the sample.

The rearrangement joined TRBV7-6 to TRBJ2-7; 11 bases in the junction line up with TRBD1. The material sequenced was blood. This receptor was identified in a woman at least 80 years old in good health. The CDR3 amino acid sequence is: CASSLVAGQGAASEQYF. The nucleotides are TGTGCCAGCAGCTTAGTGGCAGGACAGGGGGCCGCCAGCGAGCAGTACTTC.